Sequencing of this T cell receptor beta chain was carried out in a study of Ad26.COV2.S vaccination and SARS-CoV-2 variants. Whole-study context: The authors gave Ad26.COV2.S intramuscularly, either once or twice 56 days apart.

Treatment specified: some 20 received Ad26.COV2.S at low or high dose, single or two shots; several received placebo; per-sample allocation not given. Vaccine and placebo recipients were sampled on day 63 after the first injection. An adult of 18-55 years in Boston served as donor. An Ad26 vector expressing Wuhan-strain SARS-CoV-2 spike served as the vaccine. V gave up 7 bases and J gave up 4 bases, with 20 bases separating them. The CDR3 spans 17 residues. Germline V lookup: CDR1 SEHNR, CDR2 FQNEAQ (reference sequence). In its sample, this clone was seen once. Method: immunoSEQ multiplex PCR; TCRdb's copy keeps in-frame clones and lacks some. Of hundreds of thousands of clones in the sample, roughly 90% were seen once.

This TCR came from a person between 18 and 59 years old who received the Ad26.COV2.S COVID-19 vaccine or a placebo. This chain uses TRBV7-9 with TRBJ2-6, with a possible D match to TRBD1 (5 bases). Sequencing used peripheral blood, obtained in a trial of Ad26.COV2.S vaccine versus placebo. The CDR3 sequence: CASIDGQGVSGANVLTF. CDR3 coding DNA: TGTGCCAGCATCGATGGGCAGGGTGTTTCCGGGGCCAACGTCCTGACTTTC. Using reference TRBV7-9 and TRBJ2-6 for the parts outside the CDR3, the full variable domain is DTGVSQNPRHKITKRGQNVTFRCDPISEHNRLYWYRQTLGQGPEFLTYFQNEAQLEKSRLLSDRFSAERPKGSFSTLEIQRTEQGDSAMYLCASIDGQGVSGANVLTFGAGSRLTVL.